This TCR beta chain originates from a study of T cell responses to AZD1222 COVID-19 vaccine. This clone was counted a few times. Sequenced by immunoSEQ multiplex PCR; TCRdb stores in-frame clones only, minus some. This table holds around 200,000 clones, 70% to 90% found once. Germline assignment: CDR1 SGHAT and CDR2 FQNNGV. V dropped 1 base and J dropped 0 bases, with 10 bases sitting between them. CDR3 length equals 15 residues. The starting material was peripheral blood, obtained on day 0 of AZD1222 vaccination. The TCR sequence derives from an adult in good health. The chain employs TRBV11-2 and TRBJ2-7, with D perhaps being TRBD1 or TRBD2 (5 bases each). The CDR3 nucleotides read TGTGCCAGCAGCTTAGGGACGGGGCCCTCCTACGAGCAGTACTTC. Translated: CASSLGTGPSYEQYF.